This T cell receptor (beta chain) stems from a study of T cell repertoires in cytomegalovirus infection. As regards this clonotype: As yet, its antigen is unknown.

Trimming left V 5 bases short and J 13 bases short, with 23 bases between. This CDR3 contains 15 residues. Germline assignment: CDR1 SEHNR and CDR2 FQNEAQ (reference sequence). TCRdb itself ran the reads through MiXCR, one entry per CDR3 protein. The sample gives around 200,000 distinct CDR3 sequences, 30% to 45% of which show up once; 55% to 60% is in the top ten. The sequenced sample was CD8+ T cells from cultured PBMCs, obtained from culture after CMV antigen stimulation. The J gene is TRBJ1-4, the V gene TRBV7-9, with a possible D match to TRBD1 (6 bases). The sequence was collected from a human donor in good health (CMV status not recorded). Some clones in this sample may be carry-over from other donors' samples. CDR3 residues: CASSGLGAAEWGLFF. CDR3 nucleotide sequence: TGTGCCAGCAGCGGATTGGGGGCAGCGGAATGGGGACTGTTTTTT.